These T cell receptor beta chains were read from a single sample in a study of cytomegalovirus exposure and HLA in healthy donors. Profiling relied on immunoSEQ multiplex PCR, and the TCRdb table lists in-frame clones only, not all of them. This table holds about 200,000 clones, approximately 87% found once. Sequencing was carried out using PBMCs. The receptors originated from a woman under 30 in good health and CMV-seronegative. Both conserved end residues are part of each CDR3. The D gene is left open where the match is weak. Clone size appears in some rows only: once, few, many, or a class for an expanded clone.

j_gene	d_gene	v_gene	len	abundance	CDR3nt	CDR3aa
TRBJ1-2	.	TRBV5-5	15	once	TGTGCCAGCAGCCCCTGGGGGGGCGAAAACTATGGCTACACCTTC	CASSPWGGENYGYTF
TRBJ1-2	.	TRBV5-1	12	.	TGCGCCAGCAGCGAAGGGTTCTATGGCTACACCTTC	CASSEGFYGYTF
TRBJ2-3	TRBD2	TRBV7-3	17	.	TGTGCCAGCAGCTCCGCGGGGGGACTAGCGGGAGCTGGTACGCAGTATTTT	CASSSAGGLAGAGTQYF
TRBJ1-5	.	TRBV28	16	.	TGTGCCAGCAGTCATTCGTTACTAAGGGGCCATCAGCCCCAGCATTTT	CASSHSLLRGHQPQHF
TRBJ1-5	.	TRBV7-2	17	few	TGTGCCAGCAGCTTAGGGGGTACAGGGCACGCCAGTCAGCCCCAGCATTTT	CASSLGGTGHASQPQHF
TRBJ2-7	.	TRBV25-1	14	.	TGTGCCAGCAGTGACACAGTCCCTTCCTACGAGCAGTACTTC	CASSDTVPSYEQYF
TRBJ2-7	.	TRBV11-2	16	.	TGTGCCAGCAGTCCCCTAGGGAGAAGATCTACCTACGAGCAGTACTTC	CASSPLGRRSTYEQYF
TRBJ1-2	.	TRBV30	16	.	TGTGCCTGGAGAGTCCGGGACCCTATCACGGGCTATGGCTACACCTTC	CAWRVRDPITGYGYTF
TRBJ2-1	.	TRBV6-1	12	.	TGTGCCAGCAGTGCTACAGTATATGAGCAGTTCTTC	CASSATVYEQFF
TRBJ2-1	.	TRBV7-3	15	.	TGTGCCAGCAGCCCAAGGACAGCGTCCTACAATGAGCAGTTCTTC	CASSPRTASYNEQFF
TRBJ1-2	TRBD1	TRBV7-3	14	few	TGTGCCAGCAGCCCGGACAGGGGAAACTATGGCTACACCTTC	CASSPDRGNYGYTF
TRBJ2-1	TRBD2	TRBV5-1	21	.	TGCGCCAGCAGCCCGTCCCACTTATTATTCACTAGCGGGGGGCCTAAAAATGAGCAGTTCTTC	CASSPSHLLFTSGGPKNEQFF
TRBJ1-2	TRBD1	TRBV10-2	13	few	TGCGCCAGCAGAATGGGACAGGGCTATGGCTACACCTTC	CASRMGQGYGYTF
TRBJ1-5	.	TRBV2	14	.	TGTGCCAGCAGGGATTCACAGCCGGTTCGGCCCCAGCATTTT	CASRDSQPVRPQHF
TRBJ1-1	TRBD1	TRBV2	15	.	TGTGCCAGCAACCCCCCACAGGGGCGGGACACTGAAGCTTTCTTT	CASNPPQGRDTEAFF
TRBJ1-1	.	TRBV5-6	13	.	TGTGCCAGCAGCTTAGGGGCCAATACTGAAGCTTTCTTT	CASSLGANTEAFF
TRBJ2-1	.	TRBV6-1	15	.	TGTGCCAGCAGTGTTGAGGACCGGCGTTACAATGAGCAGTTCTTC	CASSVEDRRYNEQFF